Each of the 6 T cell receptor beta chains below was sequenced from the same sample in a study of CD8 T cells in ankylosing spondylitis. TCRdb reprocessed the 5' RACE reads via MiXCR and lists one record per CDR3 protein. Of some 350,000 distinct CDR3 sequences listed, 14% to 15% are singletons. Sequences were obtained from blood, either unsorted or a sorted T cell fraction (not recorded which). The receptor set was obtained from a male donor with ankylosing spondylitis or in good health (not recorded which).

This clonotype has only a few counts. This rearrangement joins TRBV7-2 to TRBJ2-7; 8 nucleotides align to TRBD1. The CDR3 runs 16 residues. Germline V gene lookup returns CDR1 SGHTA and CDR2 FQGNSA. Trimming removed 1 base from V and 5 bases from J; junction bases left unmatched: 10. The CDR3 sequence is CASSLVPQGALNEQYF. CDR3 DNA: TGTGCCAGCAGCTTAGTCCCCCAGGGGGCGCTTAACGAGCAGTACTTC.

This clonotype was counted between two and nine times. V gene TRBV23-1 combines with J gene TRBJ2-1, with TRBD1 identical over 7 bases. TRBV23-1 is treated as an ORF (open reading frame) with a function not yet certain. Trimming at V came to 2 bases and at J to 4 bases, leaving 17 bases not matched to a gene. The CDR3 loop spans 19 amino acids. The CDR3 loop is CASSQKTRGNRGSYNEQFF. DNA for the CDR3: TGCGCCAGCAGTCAAAAGACGAGGGGGAACAGGGGATCTTACAATGAGCAGTTCTTC.

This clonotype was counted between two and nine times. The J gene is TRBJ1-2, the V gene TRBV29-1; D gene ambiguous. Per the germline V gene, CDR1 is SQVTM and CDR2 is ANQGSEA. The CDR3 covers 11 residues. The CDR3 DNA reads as TGCAGTCTCGACGGGAACTATGGCTACACCTTC. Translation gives CSLDGNYGYTF.

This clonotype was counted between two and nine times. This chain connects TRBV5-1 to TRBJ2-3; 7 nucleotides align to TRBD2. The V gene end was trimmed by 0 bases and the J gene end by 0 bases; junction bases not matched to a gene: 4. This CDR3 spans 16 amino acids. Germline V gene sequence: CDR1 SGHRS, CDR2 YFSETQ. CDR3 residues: CASSLVVSGSTDTQYF. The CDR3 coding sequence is TGCGCCAGCAGCTTGGTGGTTAGCGGGAGCACAGATACGCAGTATTTT.

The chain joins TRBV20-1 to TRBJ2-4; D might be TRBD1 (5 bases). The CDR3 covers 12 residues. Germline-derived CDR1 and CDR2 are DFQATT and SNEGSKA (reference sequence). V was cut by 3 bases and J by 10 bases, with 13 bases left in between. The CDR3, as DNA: TGCAGTGCTAGTGGCCTCCGGACAATTCAGTACTTC. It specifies CSASGLRTIQYF.

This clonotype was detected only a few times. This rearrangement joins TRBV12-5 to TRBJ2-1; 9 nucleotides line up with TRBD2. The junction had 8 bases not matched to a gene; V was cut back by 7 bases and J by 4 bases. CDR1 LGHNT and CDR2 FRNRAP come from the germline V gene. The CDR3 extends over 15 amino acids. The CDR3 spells CASALSGGLYNEQFF. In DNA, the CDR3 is TGTGCTAGTGCTCTTAGCGGGGGCCTTTACAATGAGCAGTTCTTC.